The source of this T cell receptor beta chain is a study of molecular identifiers for immune sequencing clone quantification. This clonotype came up a few times. The antigen is unknown. From the PCR reads, TCRdb called clonotypes with MiXCR, one entry per CDR3 protein. The table shows more than 450,000 distinct CDR3 sequences, with about 25% occurring only once. Study-wide findings and caveats: Clone sizes could be underestimated for highly expanded clones when identical TCR molecules share a barcode. A single cell's spiked Jurkat TCR RNA was reportedly detectable among about a million naive cells.

CDR3 size: 16 residues. The germline CDR1 and CDR2 sequences are KGHSH and LQKENI. Trimming removed 3 bases at V and 3 bases at J, with 16 bases between. From roughly 20,000 to 1,000,000 sorted cells, naive CD8 libraries were generated with 10%, 30% or 50% RNA. A CD8+CD4-CCR7+CD45RA+ gate was used to sort naive CD8 T cells. V gene TRBV18 combines with J gene TRBJ2-3, with a weak D call TRBD2 (6 bases). The material sequenced was naive CD8+ T cells from blood, with Jurkat cell RNA spiked in. Subset given: FACS-sorted CD8+CD4-CCR7+CD45RA+ naive T cells. The TCR comes from a human donor in good health. Some libraries in this study had Jurkat cell RNA spiked in. The CDR3 sequence is CASSPRRESRTDTQYF. The CDR3 DNA follows: TGTGCCAGCTCACCCCGTCGGGAGTCGAGGACAGATACGCAGTATTTT.